A single sample gave rise to the 17 T cell receptor beta chains below, sequenced in a study of CD8 T cells in ankylosing spondylitis. MiXCR, applied by TCRdb to the 5' RACE reads, yields one record per CDR3 protein. The top ten clones hold roughly 3.4% of a sample with around 320,000 distinct CDR3 sequences, around 21% of them seen once. The sample taken for sequencing was blood, either unsorted or a sorted T cell fraction (not recorded which). These receptors originate from a female donor with ankylosing spondylitis or in good health (not recorded which).

This clonotype was recorded many times. The J gene is TRBJ2-1, the V gene TRBV28; maybe TRBD2 (5 bases). Trimming removed 1 base from V and 4 bases from J, with 11 bases in between. The CDR3 consists of 15 residues. Germline V gene sequence: CDR1 MDHEN, CDR2 SYDVKM. The CDR3 protein is CASSLSEGVYNEQFF. The CDR3 DNA sequence: TGTGCCAGCAGTTTATCAGAGGGTGTATACAATGAGCAGTTCTTC. The full variable domain, with the rest looked up from reference TRBV28 and TRBJ2-1, is DVKVTQSSRYLVKRTGEKVFLECVQDMDHENMFWYRQDPGLGLRLIYFSYDVKMKEKGDIPEGYSVSREKKERFSLILESASTNQTSMYLCASSLSEGVYNEQFFGPGTRLTVL.

This chain links TRBV19 with TRBJ2-2; no reliable D call. This CDR3 has 14 residues. The V end lost 1 base, the J end lost 4 bases, and 7 bases lay between the germline ends. Germline CDR1 reads LNHDA; CDR2 reads SQIVND (reference sequence). The DNA for the CDR3 is TGTGCCAGTAGTATAGGCCCACTCACCGGGGAGCTGTTTTTT. It yields the protein CASSIGPLTGELFF.

J is TRBJ1-2 and V is TRBV29-1, with 7 positions matching TRBD1. The trim removed 3 bases at V and 7 bases at J, leaving 5 bases unmatched. CDR3 length: 12 residues. Germline V gene data show CDR1 as SQVTM and CDR2 as ANQGSEA. The DNA for the CDR3 is TGCAGCGTTGACCAGGGGGTAGGTGGCTACACCTTC. This codes for CSVDQGVGGYTF.

This clonotype turned up a few times. The V gene is TRBV4-3, the J gene TRBJ2-1; D is undetermined. The CDR3 is 16 amino acids. V was cut by 0 bases and J by 6 bases, with 15 bases left in between. Germline CDR1 reads LGHNA; CDR2 reads YSLEER. The CDR3 DNA follows: TGCGCCAGCAGCCAAGATCGGCCTGTGGGCCTCAATGAGCAGTTCTTC. It specifies CASSQDRPVGLNEQFF.

The CDR3 loop reads CASSLGQVSYNEQFF. The CDR3 DNA is TGTGCCAGCAGCCTCGGACAGGTCTCCTACAATGAGCAGTTCTTC. The J gene is TRBJ2-1, the V gene TRBV7-7, with 7 bases aligning to TRBD1. The CDR3 runs 15 residues. Trimming took 5 bases from V and 0 from J; bases not matched to a gene: 4. Germline V CDR1 and CDR2: SSHAT, FNYEAQ (reference sequence).

For the CDR3, the DNA is TGTGCCAGCAGTGAACCCGGCTATGGCTACACCTTC. Translation: CASSEPGYGYTF. The chain is built from TRBV25-1 and TRBJ1-2; no firm D call. The length of the CDR3 is 12 residues. Germline CDR1 is MGHDK and CDR2 is SYGVNS. V lost 2 bases and J 4 bases, leaving 5 bases between the germline ends.

This clonotype was counted only a few times. The chain carries TRBV6-2 or TRBV6-3 and TRBJ1-3; D gene ambiguous. V was trimmed by 4 bases and J by 2 bases, leaving 6 bases between them. CDR1 is MNHEY, CDR2 SVGEGT, per germline. This CDR3 region has 13 residues. CDR3 nucleotides: TGTGCCAGCAGTTCGCGGACTGGAAACACCATATATTTT. Encoded protein: CASSSRTGNTIYF.

This clonotype was seen a handful of times. V gene TRBV5-6 combines with J gene TRBJ1-1, with D perhaps TRBD1 (5 bases). V dropped 1 base and J dropped 5 bases, with 9 bases sitting between them. Looked up from germline, CDR1 is SGHDT and CDR2 is YYEEEE. The CDR3 has 13 residues. Written as DNA, the CDR3 is TGTGCCAGCAGCTTGAGACAGAGGACTGAAGCTTTCTTT. This codes for CASSLRQRTEAFF.

This clonotype was observed a single time. This chain joins TRBV12-3 or TRBV12-4 and TRBJ1-1; 12 bases are shared with TRBD1. J gave up 10 bases and V 4 bases, and 4 bases lay outside the gene matches. This CDR3 has 13 residues. CDR3 in amino acids: CASSSGQGAGAFF. The CDR3 nucleotides are TGTGCCAGCAGTTCGGGACAGGGGGCAGGAGCTTTCTTT.

This clonotype was found many times. The chain combines TRBV29-1 with TRBJ1-2; no clear D. Trimming took 4 bases from V and 1 from J, leaving 10 bases between them. Germline CDR1 is SQVTM and CDR2 is ANQGSEA. The CDR3 totals 13 residues. For the CDR3, the DNA is TGCAGCGTTGCGGCGGATGTTAACTATGGCTACACCTTC. Protein: CSVAADVNYGYTF.

The chain combines TRBV6-2 or TRBV6-3 with TRBJ2-7; unclear D gene. This CDR3 region has 14 residues. Germline CDR1 reads MNHEY; CDR2 reads SVGEGT. Trimming removed 5 bases at V and 1 base at J, with 12 bases between. This CDR3 is CASSEDLRSYEQYF. The CDR3 DNA is TGTGCCAGCAGTGAGGACCTCCGATCCTACGAGCAGTACTTC.

V is TRBV5-6 and J is TRBJ2-5, with D perhaps TRBD1 (6 bases). The CDR3 is 15 amino acids. Per the germline V gene, CDR1 is SGHDT and CDR2 is YYEEEE. Trimming left V 3 bases short and J 5 bases short, with 17 bases between. In DNA, the CDR3 is TGTGCCAGCAGCTACCTATCAGGGGCCGGGGAGACCCAGTACTTC. Amino acid sequence: CASSYLSGAGETQYF.

V is TRBV20-1 and J is TRBJ1-5, with TRBD1 matching over 9 bases. The CDR3 length is 13 residues. Germline V gene lookup returns CDR1 DFQATT and CDR2 SNEGSKA (reference sequence). The V gene end was trimmed by 6 bases and the J gene end by 4 bases; junction bases not matched to a gene: 4. CDR3 DNA sequence: TGCAGTGCCACGGACAGGGGTAATCAGCCCCAGCATTTT. This sequence encodes CSATDRGNQPQHF.

The chain joins TRBV28 to TRBJ1-2; TRBD1 is a possible D gene (5 bases). Germline V gene sequence: CDR1 MDHEN, CDR2 SYDVKM. The length of the CDR3 is 13 residues. The V gene lost 5 bases and the J gene lost 8 bases, with 15 bases spanning the gap. The CDR3: CASSRPGAQGYTF. The CDR3 DNA reads TGTGCCAGCAGTCGTCCTGGGGCGCAAGGCTACACCTTC.

This clonotype was counted at least ten times. The chain uses TRBV29-1 and TRBJ2-3; 9 bases are shared with TRBD2. V was clipped by 4 bases and J by 5 bases; unmatched bases: 22. Germline assignment: CDR1 SQVTM and CDR2 ANQGSEA. This CDR3 contains 19 residues. CDR3 nucleotide sequence: TGCAGCGTTGGGCTCTCCCCGGGCGCTAGCGGGACCTTACTAGATACGCAGTATTTT. Protein product: CSVGLSPGASGTLLDTQYF.

V gene TRBV20-1 combines with J gene TRBJ1-2; D is unclear. The CDR3 has 12 residues. Deletions cut 3 bases from V and 4 bases from J, with 9 bases between. CDR1 is DFQATT, CDR2 SNEGSKA, per germline (reference sequence). CDR3 DNA: TGCAGTGCTAGCCTGGATTCCTATGGCTACACCTTC. Its translation: CSASLDSYGYTF.

The chain couples TRBV30 to TRBJ2-6, with unresolved D. The CDR3 totals 17 residues. Trimming took 0 bases from V and 0 from J, leaving 12 bases between them. Germline CDR1 GTSNPN, CDR2 SVGIG (reference sequence). For the CDR3, the DNA is TGTGCCTGGAGTGTACCGACCGTTTACTCTGGGGCCAACGTCCTGACTTTC. Protein product: CAWSVPTVYSGANVLTF.